The 14 T cell receptor beta chains presented below share a single source sample, sequenced in a study of T cell clonality in common variable immunodeficiency. Clones were read by immunoSEQ multiplex PCR, and TCRdb kept only the in-frame ones, dropping some. The data show 50,000 to 60,000 clones, with none appearing a single time. Sequencing used peripheral blood mononuclear cells. The receptors were sampled from a person aged 18 to 75 in good health.

A note on this clone: The CDR3 goes on 3 residues after the read ends, and that part is filled in from the germline J gene. V is TRBV5-6 and J is TRBJ2-3; 9 bases match TRBD2. This CDR3 has 15 amino acids. CDR1 is SGHDT and CDR2 is YYEEEE in the germline V gene. CDR3 protein: CASSRLIAGEETQYF. CDR3 bases read: TGTGCCAGCAGCCGGCTTATAGCGGGGGAAGAGACG.

In its sample, this clone was seen many times. The read stops 3 residues short of the end of the CDR3; the missing end is completed from the germline J gene. The J gene is TRBJ1-5, the V gene TRBV2; TRBD1 matches 11 bases. Germline CDR1 reads SNHLY; CDR2 reads FYNNEI. V trimming: 7 bases; J trimming: 6 bases; junction bases outside the gene matches: 5. The CDR3 totals 14 residues. The sequenced part of the CDR3 DNA is TGTGCCAGCACCTTGGACAGGGGGCTTCAGCCC. Translation: CASTLDRGLQP. The whole CDR3 sequence reads CASTLDRGLQPQHF.

This clone was detected ten times or more. CDR3 sequence reads: CASSQEWTDYSPLHF. The covered CDR3 bases are TGTGCCAGCAGCCAAGAATGGACAGATTATTCACCC. J is TRBJ1-6 and V is TRBV4-2; a possible D gene is TRBD1 (6 bases). The missing CDR3 end, 3 residues past where the read stops, is filled in from the germline J gene. Trimming stripped 0 bases from V and 8 bases from J, with 11 bases between. The germline CDR1 and CDR2 sequences are LGHNA and YNFKEQ. This CDR3 contains 15 residues.

This clone was counted at least ten times. The observed sequence ends 3 residues before the CDR3 terminus, with the missing tail filled in from the germline J gene. The gene calls are TRBV20-1 and TRBJ2-7, with 12 nucleotides matching TRBD2. Trimming removed 7 bases from V and 0 bases from J; junction bases left unmatched: 10. The CDR3 sequence is 16 residues long. Germline-derived CDR1 and CDR2 are DFQATT and SNEGSKA (reference sequence). The CDR3 is CSVGLAGGRSSYEQYF. The part of the CDR3 DNA that was read is TGCAGTGTTGGGCTAGCGGGAGGGAGGAGCTCCTACGAG.

This clone has ten or more counts. The CDR3 is cut off 3 residues early in the read; its end comes from the germline J gene. The chain uses TRBV7-2 and TRBJ2-1; 10 bases agree with TRBD1. Per the germline V gene, CDR1 is SGHTA and CDR2 is FQGNSA. Trimming took 4 bases from V and 6 from J; bases not matched to a gene: 6. This CDR3 spans 15 amino acids. The CDR3 sequence: CASSYGQGGPNEQFF. CDR3 DNA, as far as it was read: TGTGCCAGCAGCTACGGACAGGGGGGCCCCAATGAG. The full variable domain, completed using reference TRBV7-2 and TRBJ2-1, is GAGVSQSPSNKVTEKGKDVELRCDPISGHTALYWYRQSLGQGLEFLIYFQGNSAPDKSGLPSDRFSAERTGGSVSTLTIQRTQQEDSAVYLCASSYGQGGPNEQFFGPGTRLTVL.

This clone has a count of ten or more. The CDR3 end lies 3 residues beyond the end of the read and is filled in from the germline J gene. The gene calls are TRBV6-2 or TRBV6-3 and TRBJ2-1; TRBD2 aligns across 11 bases. With 10 bases clipped from V and 0 bases from J, the junction kept 5 bases outside the gene matches. This CDR3 has 15 amino acids. Germline V CDR1 and CDR2: MNHEY, SVGEGT. CDR3 protein: CATGTSGFSYNEQFF. The part of the CDR3 DNA that was read is TGTGCCACCGGGACTAGCGGCTTCTCCTACAATGAG.

This clone was found many times. Partial CDR3 DNA: TGCAGCGTTGAAGTGACAGGGGCGGGGACTGAA. As protein: CSVEVTGAGTE. The complete CDR3 protein is CSVEVTGAGTEAFF. The chain recombines TRBV29-1 with TRBJ1-1, with 8 nucleotides matching TRBD1. The read ends 3 residues before the CDR3 terminus; that terminus is restored from the germline J gene. Germline V gene sequence: CDR1 SQVTM, CDR2 ANQGSEA. V lost 1 base to trimming and J lost 5 bases; unmatched junction nucleotides: 6. CDR3 length equals 14 residues.

This clone was picked up many times. Read sequence stops 3 residues before the CDR3 end, and the germline J gene provides the missing end. The V gene is TRBV20-1, the J gene TRBJ2-1; 9 bases map to TRBD2. CDR1 and CDR2 from the germline V gene are DFQATT and SNEGSKA (reference sequence). V lost 4 bases to trimming and J lost 5 bases; unmatched junction nucleotides: 6. The CDR3 sequence is 14 residues long. The sequenced CDR3 bases are TGCAGTGCTACCAGACTAGCGGAGAACAATGAG. Its translation is CSATRLAENNE. The complete CDR3 sequence is CSATRLAENNEQFF.

There are many counts of this clone. The DNA ends 3 residues before the CDR3 does, and the rest of the CDR3 is filled in from the germline J gene. The rearrangement links TRBV6-9 to TRBJ2-7; no clear D. The V gene lost 4 bases and the J gene lost 1 base, with 20 bases spanning the gap. This CDR3 region has 17 residues. Germline CDR1 and CDR2: MNHGY and SVAAGI. The CDR3 bases that were read are TGTGCCAGCAGTTTCAGATGGGCCAACAACGGATCCTACGAG. It is translated as CASSFRWANNGSYE. The full CDR3 reads CASSFRWANNGSYEQYF.

This clone has at least ten counts. The CDR3 end lies 3 residues beyond the end of the read and is filled in from the germline J gene. V usage is TRBV4-1 and J usage is TRBJ2-3, with D perhaps matching TRBD2 (6 bases). The CDR3 covers 15 residues. Germline V gives CDR1 MGHRA, CDR2 YSYEKL. Here the CDR3 reads CASSQVGLAKETQYF. The part of the CDR3 DNA that was read is TGCGCCAGCAGCCAAGTTGGCCTAGCGAAAGAGACG.

This clone was recorded at least ten times. The read stops 3 residues short of the end of the CDR3; the missing end is completed from the germline J gene. The chain joins TRBV18 to TRBJ1-6; 8 positions match TRBD1. The V gene's germline CDR1 is KGHSH and CDR2 LQKENI. This CDR3 is built from 16 residues. CDR3 bases read: TGTGCCAGCTCACCCTACGATTTCTCGACAGGGGCGCCC. This encodes CASSPYDFSTGAP. Given in full, the CDR3 is CASSPYDFSTGAPLHF.

This clone was detected many times. At one boundary the junction diverges from the germline segment, which might be a read error. From the germline J gene comes the end of the CDR3, since the read stops 3 residues before it. The chain carries TRBV4-2 and TRBJ2-1, with 8 bases that match TRBD2. Germline-derived CDR1 and CDR2 are LGHNA and YNFKEQ. The CDR3 is made up of 16 amino acids. The CDR3: CASSQDRGGRYNEQFF. Partial CDR3 DNA: TGCGCCAGCAGCCAGGACCGGGGGGGCCGCTACAATGAG.

This clone was recorded many times. Sequencing ends 3 residues short of the CDR3 end; the germline J gene provides the rest. The chain carries TRBV20-1 and TRBJ2-4; 8 nucleotides agree with TRBD2. The germline V gene has CDR1 DFQATT and CDR2 SNEGSKA (reference sequence). The CDR3 has 15 amino acids. The V segment lost 0 bases and the J segment 7 bases; nucleotides outside the gene matches: 8. Partial CDR3 DNA: TGCAGTGCTAGAGATGGAGGGGCTAGCGGGAACATT. It codes for CSARDGGASGNI. The CDR3, in full, reads CSARDGGASGNIQYF.

Ten or more counts support this clone. Sequencing ends 3 residues short of the CDR3 end; the germline J gene provides the rest. The chain carries TRBV5-1 and TRBJ2-2; 9 positions agree with TRBD1. Germline loops: CDR1 SGHRS, CDR2 YFSETQ. Trimming at V came to 1 base and at J to 6 bases, leaving 7 bases not matched to a gene. The CDR3 is 16 residues long. The CDR3: CASSLLGQGSAGELFF. CDR3 DNA (partial): TGCGCCAGCAGCTTGTTGGGACAGGGTTCAGCCGGGGAG.